The entry that follows covers one TCR beta chain sequence. The target antigen is unknown. The data derive from a study of healthy donors' naive CD4 and CD8 T cells. Study as a whole: All functional IMGT TCR alpha variants were covered by new primers. General study points: A reported CD4+/CD8+ bias affected most V and J genes in naive cells. Bias from naive T cell homeostatic proliferation was not addressed. Positive CDR3 charge linked to CD4+ cells, negative to CD8+ cells.

Starting from approximately 500 ng of total RNA, TCR libraries were made with linear amplification. MiXCR, applied by TCRdb to the reads, yields one record per CDR3 protein. The data show about 180,000 distinct CDR3 sequences, 65% to 75% seen once. V was pared by 0 bases and J by 4 bases, with 13 bases of the junction left unmatched. Germline assignment: CDR1 SGHNT and CDR2 YYREEE (reference sequence). The CDR3 consists of 18 residues. The clonotype comes from a pool of human donors in good health; the sample pools cells from several healthy donors. Sequences were obtained from naive CD4+ and CD8+ T cells sorted from blood, pooled from several donors. The rearrangement links TRBV5-4 to TRBJ2-3; 8 nucleotides match TRBD2. The CDR3 region has the DNA TGTGCCAGCAGCTTGGGGGTGGGCCCTAGCGGGCAATCAGATACGCAGTATTTT. It encodes CASSLGVGPSGQSDTQYF.